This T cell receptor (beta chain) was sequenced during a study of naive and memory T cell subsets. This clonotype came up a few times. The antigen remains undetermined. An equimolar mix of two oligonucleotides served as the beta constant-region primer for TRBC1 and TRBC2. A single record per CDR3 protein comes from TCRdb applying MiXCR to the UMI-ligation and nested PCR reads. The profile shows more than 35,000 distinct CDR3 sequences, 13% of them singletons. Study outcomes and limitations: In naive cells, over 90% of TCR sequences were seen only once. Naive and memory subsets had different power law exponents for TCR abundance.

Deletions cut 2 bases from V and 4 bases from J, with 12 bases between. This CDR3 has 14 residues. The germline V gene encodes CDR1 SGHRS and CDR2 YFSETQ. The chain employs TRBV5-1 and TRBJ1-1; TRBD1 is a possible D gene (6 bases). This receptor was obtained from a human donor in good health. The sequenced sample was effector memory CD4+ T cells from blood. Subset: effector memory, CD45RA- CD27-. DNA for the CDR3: TGCGCCAGCAGCTTACAGGGTTCTGGCACTGAAGCTTTCTTT. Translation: CASSLQGSGTEAFF.